The source of this TCR beta chain is a study of T cells in Graves' hyperthyroidism and ophthalmopathy. Germline V gives CDR1 SEHNR, CDR2 FQNEAQ (reference sequence). Trimming took 2 bases from V and 0 from J, leaving 8 bases between them. This CDR3 region has 14 residues. There were TCR beta CDR3 regions amplified from RNA transcripts. The study used the HTBI primer set for a first-round RT-PCR of the TCR CDR3. TCRdb re-analysed the multiplex PCR reads in MiXCR, keeping a single row per CDR3 protein. The repertoire includes about 410,000 distinct CDR3 sequences, about 15% of them detected once, and approximately 13% sits in the top ten. Only a few counts were recorded for this clonotype.

The rearrangement uses TRBV7-9 and TRBJ2-7; tentative D call: TRBD1 (5 bases). The sequence was obtained from a man younger than 35 with Graves' ophthalmopathy. The sequenced sample was blood. The CDR3 region is CASSLNQGSYEQYF. The CDR3 nucleotides are TGTGCCAGCAGCTTAAACCAGGGCTCCTACGAGCAGTACTTC.